These 30 T cell receptor beta chains came from one sample sequenced in a study of T-cell memory formation after mild COVID-19. One entry per CDR3 protein, called by TCRdb with MiXCR from the 5' RACE reads. The sample lists about 560,000 distinct CDR3 sequences; roughly 17% were seen once. The sample taken for sequencing was PBMCs or a T cell subset sorted from them (not recorded which). The receptor source for this set is an adult woman who had mild COVID-19 (a few samples of this study predate the infection). Cell type and time point are not known.

As for this clonotype: The CDR3 end shows no conserved phenylalanine or tryptophan, and so a read error is likely. Because the CDR3's place on the DNA is in doubt, the DNA is left out and the CDR3 is given as listed by TCRdb. The rearrangement uses TRBV4-1 and TRBJ1-1. Germline V gene lookup returns CDR1 MGHRA and CDR2 YSYEKL. The length of the CDR3 is 12 amino acids, counting both ends. The CDR3 region is CASSRGGTAPEL.

This clonotype was recorded at least ten times. The chain recombines TRBV18 with TRBJ1-1; no clear D. CDR1 and CDR2 (germline): KGHSH, LQKENI. Between the trimmed V and J ends, which lost 3 bases and 1 base, there was a span of 6 bases. This CDR3 comprises 13 residues. The CDR3 bases are TGTGCCAGCTCACCGAACTGGAACACTGAAGCTTTCTTT. The encoded protein is CASSPNWNTEAFF.

This clonotype occurred a few times. This chain joins TRBV4-2 and TRBJ2-5; 7 positions match TRBD2. V gave up 5 bases and J gave up 3 bases; unmatched junction bases: 3. Germline-derived CDR1 and CDR2 are LGHNA and YNFKEQ. CDR3 length: 13 residues. CDR3 nucleotide sequence: TGTGCCAGCAGCGTTCGGGGGGAAGAGACCCAGTACTTC. Translation: CASSVRGEETQYF.

The chain links TRBV7-2 to TRBJ2-1; D uncertain. Between the trimmed V and J ends, which lost 2 bases and 5 bases, there was a span of 7 bases. The germline V gene has CDR1 SGHTA and CDR2 FQGNSA. This CDR3 has 13 residues. The CDR3 coding sequence is TGTGCCAGCAGCTTAAGTAGAAACAATGAGCAGTTCTTC. This sequence encodes CASSLSRNNEQFF.

The chain uses TRBV12-3 or TRBV12-4 and TRBJ2-3; 8 bases agree with TRBD2. Trimming cost V 7 bases and J 5 bases; bases outside gene matches: 11. The CDR3 sequence is 15 residues long. The CDR3 DNA reads as TGTGCCAGCATTCTGACCGGACTAGCTGGAGATACGCAGTATTTT. Residues: CASILTGLAGDTQYF.

The chain combines TRBV5-6 with TRBJ1-4; D remains unclear. The CDR3 has 16 residues. The V gene lost 0 bases and the J gene lost 6 bases, with 15 bases spanning the gap. CDR1 and CDR2 from the germline V gene are SGHDT and YYEEEE. The CDR3: CASSLDVGKRDEKLFF. The DNA for the CDR3 is TGTGCCAGCAGCTTGGACGTCGGGAAGAGAGATGAAAAACTGTTTTTT.

The chain recombines TRBV18 with TRBJ1-6; TRBD1 might be the D (5 bases). This CDR3 has 14 amino acids. Trimming removed 3 bases from V and 8 bases from J, with 11 bases in between. Germline V gives CDR1 KGHSH, CDR2 LQKENI. CDR3 coding DNA: TGTGCCAGCTCACCGGTGGGGCTGGATTCACCCCTCCACTTT. Its translation: CASSPVGLDSPLHF. The variable domain in full, with the rest retrieved from reference TRBV18 and TRBJ1-6, is NAGVMQNPRHLVRRRGQEARLRCSPMKGHSHVYWYRQLPEEGLKFMVYLQKENIIDESGMPKERFSAEFPKEGPSILRIQQVVRGDSAAYFCASSPVGLDSPLHFGNGTRLTVT.

This chain uses TRBV10-3 with TRBJ2-1; 7 bases match TRBD2. This CDR3 comprises 17 residues. Losses at the gene ends were 2 bases for V and 7 bases for J; bases not matched to a gene: 14. The germline V gene has CDR1 ENHRY and CDR2 SYGVKD. The CDR3 sequence: CAISEPMAGEGINEQFF. The CDR3, as DNA: TGTGCCATCAGTGAGCCGATGGCGGGAGAGGGGATAAATGAGCAGTTCTTC.

The V call is TRBV6-6, the J call TRBJ2-7; 7 bases agree with TRBD2. V was pared by 4 bases and J by 2 bases, with 8 bases of the junction left unmatched. The V gene's germline CDR1 is MNHNY and CDR2 SVGAGI (reference sequence). The CDR3 sequence is 15 residues long. The CDR3 is CASSSGGSPPYEQYF. The CDR3, as DNA: TGTGCCAGCAGTTCTGGCGGGAGCCCCCCCTACGAGCAGTACTTC.

J is TRBJ1-3 and V is TRBV11-2; D is perhaps TRBD1 (5 bases). Trimming stripped 5 bases from V and 2 bases from J, with 19 bases between. Germline-derived CDR1 and CDR2 are SGHAT and FQNNGV. There are 17 residues in the CDR3. CDR3 in DNA: TGTGCCAGCAGCCCCCCGTCAGGGAGGAGGGCTGGAAACACCATATATTTT. Protein product: CASSPPSGRRAGNTIYF.

This rearrangement joins TRBV7-3 to TRBJ2-4; 7 bases are a match to TRBD2. The CDR3 has 17 residues. V was pared by 1 base and J by 9 bases, with 15 bases of the junction left unmatched. The germline V gene has CDR1 SGHTA and CDR2 FQGTGA. CDR3 bases: TGTGCCAGCAGCTTAAGTGGGCGGGGGAGTGCCGGTAGCATTCAGTACTTC. This translates into CASSLSGRGSAGSIQYF.

In DNA form, the CDR3 reads TGTGCCAGTAGTATGTTCGCAGGGGAAAGCTCCTACAATGAGCAGTTCTTC. It yields the protein CASSMFAGESSYNEQFF. The chain carries TRBV19 and TRBJ2-1; a weak D match, TRBD1 (6 bases). Trimming removed 3 bases from V and 0 bases from J, with 15 bases in between. The CDR3 length is 17 residues. Germline V gene lookup returns CDR1 LNHDA and CDR2 SQIVND (reference sequence).

This chain connects TRBV5-6 to TRBJ2-5; D not certain. Deletions cut 0 bases from V and 4 bases from J, with 10 bases between. Germline V gives CDR1 SGHDT, CDR2 YYEEEE. The CDR3 is 14 residues long. The CDR3 DNA reads TGTGCCAGCAGCTTGGTTTATAAAGGAGAGACCCAGTACTTC. The encoded protein is CASSLVYKGETQYF.

This sequence joins TRBV5-1 and TRBJ2-3; 15 positions agree with TRBD2. Germline CDR1 is SGHRS and CDR2 is YFSETQ. CDR3 size: 20 residues. V trimming: 0 bases; J trimming: 0 bases; junction bases outside the gene matches: 8. CDR3 nucleotides: TGCGCCAGCAGCTTGGTTGGACTAGCGGGAGGGATCACTAGCACAGATACGCAGTATTTT. This translates into CASSLVGLAGGITSTDTQYF.

A few counts support this clonotype. The rearrangement links TRBV10-3 to TRBJ2-7; 9 nucleotides agree with TRBD2. V trimming: 2 bases; J trimming: 3 bases; junction bases outside the gene matches: 5. This CDR3 region has 15 residues. CDR1 and CDR2 from the germline V gene are ENHRY and SYGVKD. CDR3 amino acids: CAISEGNSGSYEQYF. The CDR3 region has the DNA TGTGCCATCAGTGAGGGAAATAGCGGGAGCTACGAGCAGTACTTC.

This clonotype was seen only a few times. The chain couples TRBV9 to TRBJ2-7, with unresolved D. V was shortened by 0 bases and J by 0 bases, with 7 bases between the two germline ends. CDR1 is SGDLS, CDR2 YYNGEE, per germline. This CDR3 spans 14 amino acids. The DNA for the CDR3 is TGTGCCAGCAGCGTAGGACGGTTCTCCTACGAGCAGTACTTC. Translated: CASSVGRFSYEQYF.

In its sample, this clonotype was seen a few times. This chain connects TRBV7-2 to TRBJ2-1; 11 bases agree with TRBD2. Trimming removed 5 bases from V and 7 bases from J; junction bases left unmatched: 10. This CDR3 contains 16 residues. Germline values: CDR1 SGHTA, CDR2 FQGNSA. The CDR3 coding sequence is TGTGCCAGCAGCATATCACTAGCGGGAGTAGTAAATGAGCAGTTCTTC. Residues: CASSISLAGVVNEQFF.

The chain employs TRBV4-1 and TRBJ2-7; D not resolved. V shed 1 base and J shed 0 bases, with 10 bases lying between them. Germline V gene lookup returns CDR1 MGHRA and CDR2 YSYEKL. The CDR3 is made up of 15 amino acids. CDR3 sequence (DNA): TGCGCCAGCAGCCAAGCCCCAGATCTCTCCTACGAGCAGTACTTC. It is translated as CASSQAPDLSYEQYF.

This clonotype came up many times. The chain links TRBV7-9 to TRBJ2-7; no clear D. This CDR3 has 13 residues. V lost 5 bases, J lost 0 bases, and 8 bases lay in between. Per the germline V gene, CDR1 is SEHNR and CDR2 is FQNEAQ (reference sequence). As DNA, the CDR3 is TGTGCCAGCAGCGCCCTGAACTCCTACGAGCAGTACTTC. Its translation is CASSALNSYEQYF. Based on the CDR3 plus reference TRBV7-9 and TRBJ2-7, the full variable domain is DTGVSQNPRHKITKRGQNVTFRCDPISEHNRLYWYRQTLGQGPEFLTYFQNEAQLEKSRLLSDRFSAERPKGSFSTLEIQRTEQGDSAMYLCASSALNSYEQYFGPGTRLTVT.

This clonotype was detected only a few times. CDR3 amino acids: CSARDSGLAIPYEQYF. The CDR3 nucleotides are TGCAGTGCTAGAGATTCCGGACTAGCGATACCCTACGAGCAGTACTTC. The J gene is TRBJ2-7, the V gene TRBV20-1, with TRBD2 identical over 9 bases. Trimming took 0 bases from V and 2 from J; bases not matched to a gene: 8. From germline, CDR1 is DFQATT and CDR2 SNEGSKA (reference sequence). The CDR3 covers 16 residues.

The sample holds many counts of this clonotype. This chain uses TRBV7-9 with TRBJ2-3; TRBD2 is a possible D gene (6 bases). CDR3 length: 15 amino acids. Germline-derived CDR1 and CDR2 are SEHNR and FQNEAQ (reference sequence). V lost 4 bases, J lost 6 bases, and 17 bases lay in between. CDR3 protein: CASSSGRGFGDTQYF. DNA for the CDR3: TGTGCCAGCAGCTCCGGCCGGGGGTTTGGGGATACGCAGTATTTT.

There are many counts of this clonotype. The genes are TRBV29-1 and TRBJ2-7; D ambiguous. CDR1 SQVTM and CDR2 ANQGSEA come from the germline V gene. The CDR3 has 15 residues. Trimming stripped 4 bases from V and 2 bases from J, with 18 bases between. CDR3 residues: CSVGTDLLGAYEQYF. The CDR3 DNA reads as TGCAGCGTTGGGACGGATCTTTTAGGAGCCTACGAGCAGTACTTC.

The J gene is TRBJ1-2, the V gene TRBV5-1; TRBD1 aligns across 7 bases. Trimming cost V 4 bases and J 6 bases; bases outside gene matches: 9. The germline V gene has CDR1 SGHRS and CDR2 YFSETQ. This CDR3 is built from 14 residues. CDR3 nucleotide sequence: TGCGCCAGCAGCCGGGACAGCGGAGTAGATGGCTACACCTTC. Amino acid sequence: CASSRDSGVDGYTF.

This clonotype was seen a handful of times. The V gene is TRBV6-6, the J gene TRBJ2-5; a weak D match, TRBD1 (7 bases). The CDR3 is 12 amino acids. CDR1 and CDR2 from the germline V gene are MNHNY and SVGAGI (reference sequence). The V and J ends lost 5 bases and 5 bases respectively, with 9 bases between them. CDR3 nucleotides: TGTGCCAGCAGTGCAGGGGGGGAGACCCAGTACTTC. Translated: CASSAGGETQYF.

This clonotype was recorded at least ten times. J is TRBJ2-7 and V is TRBV11-2; D unresolved. The CDR3 spans 12 residues. Trimming shortened V by 1 base and J by 3 bases, and 4 bases separated the two germline ends. The germline V gene encodes CDR1 SGHAT and CDR2 FQNNGV. The CDR3: CASSLALYEQYF. DNA for the CDR3: TGTGCCAGCAGCTTAGCCCTCTACGAGCAGTACTTC.

This clonotype was recorded a few times. The CDR3 reads CASSRDGTVSYNEQFF. DNA for the CDR3: TGCGCCAGCAGCAGAGACGGGACAGTCTCCTACAATGAGCAGTTCTTC. The V and J genes are TRBV5-1 and TRBJ2-1, with 7 bases identical to TRBD1. CDR1 is SGHRS, CDR2 YFSETQ, per germline. V shed 4 bases and J 0 bases; nucleotides not matched to a gene: 7. The CDR3 is 16 residues long. Full variable domain (missing parts from reference TRBV5-1 and TRBJ2-1): KAGVTQTPRYLIKTRGQQVTLSCSPISGHRSVSWYQQTPGQGLQFLFEYFSETQRNKGNFPGRFSGRQFSNSRSEMNVSTLELGDSALYLCASSRDGTVSYNEQFFGPGTRLTVL.

The table lists this clonotype with a few counts. The chain employs TRBV6-5 and TRBJ1-5; D gene ambiguous. The CDR3 covers 13 residues. Trimming shortened V by 2 bases and J by 4 bases, and 6 bases separated the two germline ends. Germline CDR1 reads MNHEY; CDR2 reads SVGAGI. CDR3 loop: CASSYGENQPQHF. CDR3 coding DNA: TGTGCCAGCAGTTACGGGGAAAATCAGCCCCAGCATTTT.

The chain combines TRBV24-1 with TRBJ1-1; D is unresolved. This CDR3 has 14 residues. The germline V gene encodes CDR1 KGHDR and CDR2 SFDVKD. Trimming took 3 bases from V and 1 from J, leaving 8 bases between them. CDR3 residues: CATSDPGKNTEAFF. Written as DNA, the CDR3 is TGTGCCACCAGTGATCCGGGTAAGAACACTGAAGCTTTCTTT.

This clonotype has a count of ten or more. The V and J genes are TRBV7-9 and TRBJ1-2, with D unclear. Germline CDR1 and CDR2: SEHNR and FQNEAQ (reference sequence). The CDR3 has 14 residues. Trimming stripped 1 base from V and 2 bases from J, with 8 bases between. The CDR3 DNA reads as TGTGCCAGCAGCTTAGTTCTGGGGAACTATGGCTACACCTTC. Residues: CASSLVLGNYGYTF. The full variable domain, with the rest looked up from reference TRBV7-9 and TRBJ1-2, is DTGVSQNPRHKITKRGQNVTFRCDPISEHNRLYWYRQTLGQGPEFLTYFQNEAQLEKSRLLSDRFSAERPKGSFSTLEIQRTEQGDSAMYLCASSLVLGNYGYTFGSGTRLTVV.

The V and J genes are TRBV5-1 and TRBJ2-5; 7 bases align to TRBD2. This CDR3 comprises 15 residues. Germline CDR1 and CDR2: SGHRS and YFSETQ. Trimming cost V 0 bases and J 4 bases; bases outside gene matches: 6. The CDR3 DNA reads as TGCGCCAGCAGCTTGGCAAATGGCGGGGGAGAGACCCAGTACTTC. This gives the protein CASSLANGGGETQYF.